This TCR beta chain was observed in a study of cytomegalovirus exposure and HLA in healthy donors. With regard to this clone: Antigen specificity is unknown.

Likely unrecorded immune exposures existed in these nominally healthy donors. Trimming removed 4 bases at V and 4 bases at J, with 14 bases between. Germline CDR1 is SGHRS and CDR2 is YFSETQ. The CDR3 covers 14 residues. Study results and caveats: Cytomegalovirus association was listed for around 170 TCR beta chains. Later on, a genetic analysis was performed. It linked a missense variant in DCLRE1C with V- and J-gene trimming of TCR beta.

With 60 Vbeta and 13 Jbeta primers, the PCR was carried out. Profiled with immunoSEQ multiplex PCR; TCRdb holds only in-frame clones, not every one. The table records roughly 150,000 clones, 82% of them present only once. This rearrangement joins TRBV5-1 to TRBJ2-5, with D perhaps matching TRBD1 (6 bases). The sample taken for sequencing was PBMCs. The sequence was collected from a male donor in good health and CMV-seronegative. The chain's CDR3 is CASSPWDTIETQYF. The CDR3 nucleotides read TGCGCCAGCAGCCCATGGGACACGATAGAGACCCAGTACTTC.